These 31 T cell receptor beta chains were all obtained from the same sample, sequenced in a study of cytomegalovirus exposure and HLA in healthy donors. In the PCR, 60 Vbeta and 13 Jbeta primers were used. The table came from immunoSEQ multiplex PCR; TCRdb's copy has only in-frame clones and leaves some out. Its listing shows some 120,000 clones. Sequencing was done on a sample of PBMCs. The receptor set was obtained from a man younger than 45 in good health and CMV-seronegative.

This CDR3 is CASSQGSWRVPWNEQFF. Written as DNA, the CDR3 is TGCGCCAGCAGCCAAGGGTCATGGCGGGTCCCTTGGAATGAGCAGTTCTTC. This chain links TRBV4-1 with TRBJ2-1, with D tentatively TRBD2 (5 bases). The germline V gene encodes CDR1 MGHRA and CDR2 YSYEKL. The CDR3 totals 17 residues. Trimming took off 1 base at V and 7 bases at J, with 20 bases between the two ends.

This chain uses TRBV29-1 with TRBJ2-5; 10 bases align to TRBD2. CDR3 length: 14 residues. J lost 1 base, V lost 7 bases, and 6 bases had no gene match. Germline values: CDR1 SQVTM, CDR2 ANQGSEA. The CDR3: CSAELAGSQETQYF. The CDR3, as DNA: TGCAGCGCCGAACTAGCGGGGAGCCAAGAGACCCAGTACTTC.

V usage is TRBV28 and J usage is TRBJ2-7, with D perhaps matching TRBD2 (5 bases). Germline-derived CDR1 and CDR2 are MDHEN and SYDVKM. With 2 bases removed from V and 0 bases from J, the gap between germline ends came to 11 bases. The CDR3 contains 15 residues. The CDR3 DNA sequence: TGTGCCAGCAGTTTAGACGGAGAGGGCTCCTACGAGCAGTACTTC. Amino acid sequence: CASSLDGEGSYEQYF.

The chain employs TRBV30 and TRBJ2-5; D may be TRBD2 (6 bases). This CDR3 has 15 residues. Per germline, CDR1 GTSNPN and CDR2 SVGIG (reference sequence). The V and J ends lost 4 bases and 6 bases respectively, with 21 bases between them. The CDR3 nucleotides read TGTGCCTGGAATTGGGGGGTTTCGCGGGTCCAGACCCAGTACTTC. Translated: CAWNWGVSRVQTQYF.

The chain couples TRBV27 to TRBJ1-1, with unresolved D. From germline, CDR1 is MNHEY and CDR2 SMNVEV (reference sequence). Trimming took 3 bases from V and 9 from J, leaving 14 bases between them. The CDR3 contains 13 residues. The CDR3 bases are TGTGCCAGCAGTTTTTACTCGGAGTCTAAAGCTTTCTTT. Its protein product is CASSFYSESKAFF.

This sequence joins TRBV18 and TRBJ1-1; D is undetermined. The germline V gene encodes CDR1 KGHSH and CDR2 LQKENI. CDR3 size: 13 residues. Trimming cost V 0 bases and J 5 bases, with 7 bases left between them. Written as DNA, the CDR3 is TGTGCCAGCTCACCACCGGGGAGGACTGAAGCTTTCTTT. This encodes CASSPPGRTEAFF.

The chain combines TRBV29-1 with TRBJ2-1; the D gene is possibly TRBD2 (6 bases). This CDR3 has 13 residues. In germline, CDR1 is SQVTM, CDR2 ANQGSEA. V was pared by 7 bases and J by 4 bases, with 14 bases between. The CDR3 coding sequence is TGCAGCGCCTACTCTGGAGGGTACAATGAGCAGTTCTTC. Residues: CSAYSGGYNEQFF.

The chain has TRBV19 and TRBJ2-1, with 9 nucleotides matching TRBD2. V was clipped by 8 bases and J by 2 bases; unmatched bases: 7. CDR3 length: 15 residues. CDR1 and CDR2 from the germline V gene are LNHDA and SQIVND (reference sequence). Here the CDR3 reads CASAGAGGPYNEQFF. Written as DNA, the CDR3 is TGTGCCAGTGCGGGGGCGGGGGGGCCCTACAATGAGCAGTTCTTC.

This rearrangement joins TRBV21-1 to TRBJ2-1; the D call in the table, TRBD1, was not verified against the DNA. TRBV21-1 has pseudogene status. The CDR3 is made up of 16 amino acids. For the CDR3, the DNA is TGTGCCAGCAGCAAAAGGAGGCAGGGGGCGTTAGATGAGCAGTTCTTC. It specifies CASSKRRQGALDEQFF.

V gene TRBV28 combines with J gene TRBJ2-6, with 11 bases identical to TRBD2. CDR3 length: 19 residues. The J segment lost 0 bases and the V segment lost 4 bases, leaving 8 bases of the junction unmatched. In germline, CDR1 is MDHEN, CDR2 SYDVKM. In DNA form, the CDR3 reads TGTGCCAGCAGTTCGCCGGGACTAGCGGAGCTCTCTGGGGCCAACGTCCTGACTTTC. Its protein is CASSSPGLAELSGANVLTF.

The chain carries TRBV28 and TRBJ2-3, with D perhaps matching TRBD1 (6 bases). Between the trimmed V and J ends, which lost 6 bases and 4 bases, there was a span of 14 bases. CDR1 is MDHEN, CDR2 SYDVKM, per germline. The CDR3 length is 14 residues. CDR3 amino acids: CASRHRAPPDTQYF. The CDR3 nucleotides read TGTGCCAGCAGACACAGGGCCCCCCCAGATACGCAGTATTTT.

The J gene is TRBJ2-5, the V gene TRBV27, with TRBD2 matching 11 bases. The germline CDR1 and CDR2 sequences are MNHEY and SMNVEV (reference sequence). This CDR3 comprises 14 residues. Trimming cost V 5 bases and J 4 bases; bases outside gene matches: 3. The CDR3 nucleotides read TGTGCCAGCAGTATCGGACTAGCGGGAGAGACCCAGTACTTC. It yields the protein CASSIGLAGETQYF.

The chain combines TRBV2 with TRBJ1-2; 8 bases fit TRBD1. Looked up from germline, CDR1 is SNHLY and CDR2 is FYNNEI. After removal of 2 bases from V and 4 bases from J, the junction contained 12 bases not matched to a gene. The CDR3 is made up of 17 amino acids. The CDR3 loop is CASSEWGTGASGYGYTF. The DNA for the CDR3 is TGTGCCAGCAGTGAATGGGGGACAGGTGCCTCCGGCTATGGCTACACCTTC.

The J gene is TRBJ1-2, the V gene TRBV28; D possibly corresponds to TRBD1 (6 bases). From germline, CDR1 is MDHEN and CDR2 SYDVKM. This CDR3 has 14 amino acids. V lost 3 bases to trimming and J lost 3 bases, with 11 bases between them. This CDR3 is CASSFPTGYYGYTF. DNA of the CDR3: TGTGCCAGCAGTTTTCCCACAGGGTACTATGGCTACACCTTC.

The rearrangement links TRBV10-1 to TRBJ1-1, with TRBD1 as a possible D gene (5 bases). The ends were cut back, 9 bases at V and 3 bases at J, with 26 bases in the middle. Germline CDR1 reads WNHNN; CDR2 reads SYGVQD (reference sequence). The CDR3 spans 17 residues. CDR3: CASSAIRDLGGDTEAFF. For the CDR3, the DNA is TGCGCCAGTTCGGCGATCCGGGACCTCGGAGGGGACACTGAAGCTTTCTTT.

This sequence joins TRBV19 and TRBJ1-2; 7 bases are a match to TRBD1. The CDR3 is 16 amino acids. J was trimmed by 8 bases and V by 4 bases; bases with no gene match: 16. Germline V gives CDR1 LNHDA, CDR2 SQIVND (reference sequence). The CDR3 nucleotides read TGTGCCAGTAGTACCCCAAGGACAGGTGTTTTGGACGGCTACACCTTC. Protein product: CASSTPRTGVLDGYTF.

This sequence joins TRBV10-3 and TRBJ1-2; possible D gene TRBD1, 6 bases. Germline lookup yields CDR1 ENHRY and CDR2 SYGVKD. V gave up 0 bases and J gave up 8 bases, with 13 bases separating them. CDR3 length: 14 residues. The CDR3 sequence: CAISESGGPGGYTF. The CDR3 DNA follows: TGTGCCATCAGTGAGTCGGGGGGGCCCGGGGGCTACACCTTC.

The J gene is TRBJ1-5, the V gene TRBV27; 7 bases fit TRBD1. Trimming cost V 6 bases and J 4 bases; bases outside gene matches: 9. Germline CDR1 reads MNHEY; CDR2 reads SMNVEV (reference sequence). The CDR3 totals 15 residues. CDR3 region: CASRNDPRGNQPQHF. DNA of the CDR3: TGTGCCAGCAGGAACGATCCCAGGGGGAATCAGCCCCAGCATTTT.

The genes are TRBV30 and TRBJ1-1; the match to TRBD1 covers 9 bases. The CDR3 is 14 amino acids. The V gene's germline CDR1 is GTSNPN and CDR2 SVGIG (reference sequence). With 4 bases clipped from V and 7 bases from J, the junction kept 10 bases outside the gene matches. For the CDR3, the DNA is TGTGCCTGGACGTCGGGACAGGGAGGGGTTGAAGCTTTCTTT. Protein sequence: CAWTSGQGGVEAFF.

The J gene is TRBJ2-3, the V gene TRBV14, with D perhaps matching TRBD2 (6 bases). Deletions cut 2 bases from V and 5 bases from J, with 20 bases between. The CDR3 is 17 amino acids. Germline V lookup: CDR1 SGHDN, CDR2 FVKESK. The CDR3 bases are TGTGCCAGCAGCCAAACTTCTACCACGAGCGGGTTAGATACGCAGTATTTT. It specifies CASSQTSTTSGLDTQYF.

V is TRBV5-4 and J is TRBJ2-7, with 8 bases aligning to TRBD1. The V gene end was trimmed by 2 bases and the J gene end by 1 base; junction bases not matched to a gene: 11. Germline V gene sequence: CDR1 SGHNT, CDR2 YYREEE (reference sequence). There are 17 residues in the CDR3. The CDR3 DNA reads TGTGCCAGCAGCTTTCCTGACGGAGGACAGGGATCCTACGAGCAGTACTTC. Amino acids: CASSFPDGGQGSYEQYF.

The chain links TRBV7-9 to TRBJ1-2; TRBD1 aligns across 7 bases. Germline V gene lookup returns CDR1 SEHNR and CDR2 FQNEAQ (reference sequence). Trimming at V came to 1 base and at J to 1 base, leaving 9 bases not matched to a gene. CDR3 length: 17 residues. The CDR3 region has the DNA TGTGCCAGCAGCTTAGTAGGGGGCTCGGGGGATAACTATGGCTACACCTTC. As protein: CASSLVGGSGDNYGYTF.

V and J are TRBV7-8 and TRBJ2-2; tentative D call: TRBD2 (6 bases). CDR3 size: 15 residues. Germline V gene data show CDR1 as SGHVS and CDR2 as FQNEAQ. The ends were cut back, 3 bases at V and 8 bases at J, with 16 bases in the middle. CDR3 loop: CASSFGGGIPGELFF. In DNA form, the CDR3 reads TGTGCCAGCAGCTTCGGCGGCGGGATTCCGGGGGAGCTGTTTTTT.

V is TRBV19 and J is TRBJ1-5, with a tentative D call TRBD1 (6 bases). This CDR3 has 15 residues. Trimming shortened V by 7 bases and J by 3 bases, and 16 bases separated the two germline ends. The germline V gene has CDR1 LNHDA and CDR2 SQIVND (reference sequence). The CDR3, as DNA: TGTGCCAGTATTCGACAGACAGGCCTCAATCAGCCCCAGCATTTT. Its translation: CASIRQTGLNQPQHF.

The chain links TRBV5-4 to TRBJ2-2; perhaps TRBD2 as D (5 bases). The germline gives CDR1 SGHNT, CDR2 YYREEE (reference sequence). The CDR3 loop spans 17 amino acids. V was pared by 0 bases and J by 6 bases, with 18 bases between. CDR3 amino acids: CASSLDQAASGAGELFF. CDR3 DNA sequence: TGTGCCAGCAGCTTGGATCAAGCGGCAAGTGGTGCCGGGGAGCTGTTTTTT. Full variable domain (missing parts from reference TRBV5-4 and TRBJ2-2): ETGVTQSPTHLIKTRGQQVTLRCSSQSGHNTVSWYQQALGQGPQFIFQYYREEENGRGNFPPRFSGLQFPNYSSELNVNALELDDSALYLCASSLDQAASGAGELFFGEGSRLTVL.

The chain uses TRBV11-3 and TRBJ1-3, with a weak D call TRBD1 (6 bases). Per the germline V gene, CDR1 is SGHNT and CDR2 is YENEEA. This CDR3 contains 18 residues. V lost 0 bases to trimming and J lost 0 bases, with 15 bases between them. CDR3 region: CASSLDVKGEYSGNTIYF. The CDR3 DNA reads TGTGCCAGCAGCTTAGATGTAAAGGGGGAATACTCTGGAAACACCATATATTTT.

V and J are TRBV19 and TRBJ1-2, with 10 bases matching TRBD1. With V trimmed by 11 bases and J by 1 base, 4 bases remained unmatched. CDR1 is LNHDA, CDR2 SQIVND, per germline (reference sequence). The CDR3 length is 13 residues. CDR3 in amino acids: CAAGQGVNYGYTF. The DNA of the CDR3 is TGTGCCGCAGGACAGGGGGTTAACTATGGCTACACCTTC. The variable domain in full, completed from reference TRBV19 and TRBJ1-2, reads DGGITQSPKYLFRKEGQNVTLSCEQNLNHDAMYWYRQDPGQGLRLIYYSQIVNDFQKGDIAEGYSVSREKKESFPLTVTSAQKNPTAFYLCAAGQGVNYGYTFGSGTRLTVV.

The chain combines TRBV2 with TRBJ2-7; 10 positions agree with TRBD2. V dropped 5 bases and J dropped 7; count of bases not matched to a gene: 14. The CDR3 covers 16 residues. Germline CDR1 reads SNHLY; CDR2 reads FYNNEI. The CDR3 here is CASSRLGASGSVEQYF. The DNA for the CDR3 is TGTGCCAGCAGTCGCCTAGGGGCTAGCGGGAGTGTAGAGCAGTACTTC. The whole variable domain, remainder taken from reference TRBV2 and TRBJ2-7, is EPEVTQTPSHQVTQMGQEVILRCVPISNHLYFYWYRQILGQKVEFLVSFYNNEISEKSEIFDDQFSVERPDGSNFTLKIRSTKLEDSAMYFCASSRLGASGSVEQYFGPGTRLTVT.

This chain links TRBV18 with TRBJ1-6; D is undetermined. The CDR3 consists of 15 residues. Germline loops: CDR1 KGHSH, CDR2 LQKENI. The V end was cut by 6 bases, the J end by 10 bases, with 19 bases between. Here the CDR3 reads CASSPPEGRGSPLHF. For the CDR3, the DNA is TGTGCCAGCTCCCCCCCCGAGGGTCGAGGCTCACCCCTCCACTTT.

The chain employs TRBV19 and TRBJ1-3; perhaps TRBD1 as D (6 bases). In germline, CDR1 is LNHDA, CDR2 SQIVND (reference sequence). CDR3 length: 13 amino acids. V was pared by 8 bases and J by 3 bases, with 11 bases between. The CDR3 nucleotides read TGTGCCAGTGTAAACAGGGATGGAAACACCATATATTTT. Amino acid sequence: CASVNRDGNTIYF. The full variable domain, its missing parts supplied by reference TRBV19 and TRBJ1-3, is DGGITQSPKYLFRKEGQNVTLSCEQNLNHDAMYWYRQDPGQGLRLIYYSQIVNDFQKGDIAEGYSVSREKKESFPLTVTSAQKNPTAFYLCASVNRDGNTIYFGEGSWLTVV.

The chain joins TRBV13 to TRBJ2-7; tentative D call: TRBD1 (5 bases). CDR3 length equals 14 residues. Germline CDR1 is PRHDT and CDR2 is FYEKMQ (reference sequence). V was pared by 2 bases and J by 1 base, with 9 bases between. CDR3 sequence reads: CASSLRQGSYEQYF. Written as DNA, the CDR3 is TGTGCCAGCAGCTTACGGCAGGGATCCTACGAGCAGTACTTC. The entire variable domain, with the rest obtained from reference TRBV13 and TRBJ2-7, is as follows: AAGVIQSPRHLIKEKRETATLKCYPIPRHDTVYWYQQGPGQDPQFLISFYEKMQSDKGSIPDRFSAQQFSDYHSELNMSSLELGDSALYFCASSLRQGSYEQYFGPGTRLTVT.